This T cell receptor beta chain was sequenced during a study of T cells in Graves' hyperthyroidism and ophthalmopathy (dated by TCRdb to the late 2010s). Turning to the overall study: Peripheral blood was collected at initial diagnosis, before any treatment. To identify TCR V-J signatures that set the groups apart, the researchers used a discovery cohort of about a hundred patients, made up of about 44 with Graves' ophthalmopathy and 57 with stable Graves' hyperthyroidism. Whether ophthalmopathy could be predicted prospectively was tested in an independent validation cohort made up of 18 to 20 hyperthyroidism patients plus 17 patients who later progressed to ophthalmopathy. The roughly 100 discovery patients were randomly divided into training and test sets at a 7:3 ratio. Thyroid tissue and blood T-cell repertoires from six Graves' hyperthyroidism patients were also compared in the study. Once sampling was done, hyperthyroidism patients were given methimazole at a starting dose of 30 mg daily, whereas ophthalmopathy patients were given high-dose intravenous methylprednisolone. The paper describes TCR Vbeta CDR3 sequencing of some 130 peripheral blood samples, made up of roughly 40 ophthalmopathy patients, 70 to 80 hyperthyroidism patients and roughly 17 progressor patients. Broader findings and caveats from the paper: In validation, progression to ophthalmopathy was predicted by the model with 65% to 71% sensitivity and roughly 72% specificity, a median of around 6.5 months before onset. Blood samples also contained most of the expanded thyroid clonotypes (frequency above 0.001), which suggests that blood repertoires may reflect thyroid immune responses. No statistical method was used to set the sample size in advance, and investigators knew the group allocation. A model built on a 13 V-J signature distinguished ophthalmopathy from stable hyperthyroidism, reaching 85% to 90% sensitivity and around 81% specificity in cross-validation and 80%/75% in testing.

This clonotype was seen many times. No antigen is known for it. Qualities for individual bases were not recorded, and no much larger clone is one base off. Amplification of TCR beta CDR3 regions was carried out from RNA transcripts. The TCR CDR3 was subjected to a first round of RT-PCR using the HTBI primer set and the Qiagen OneStep RT-PCR kit. The libraries were constructed in a second round of multiplex PCR and then size-selected and purified. Paired-end sequencing of the libraries was performed with 100 bp reads on an Illumina HiSeq2000. As for how the authors treated the data: SOAPnuke was used to process the raw data, with reads discarded if the reads contained adapters or uncalled bases, had a mean Phred below 15, or lacked an exact constant-primer or identifier match. High-quality paired reads were merged with COPE v1.2.5, and unique nucleotide sequences were defined as clonotypes. MiTCR v1.1 was used to align the clonotypes against IMGT TRBV, TRBD and TRBJ reference segments. The analysis included only V-J combinations with a frequency above 0.0001, which together covered about 99% of the repertoires. The TCS score was defined as F50 (clonal expansion) divided by E x V (chaos), with BLOSUM62-based TCRdist calculated between CDR3 peptides within each V-J. Welch's t-statistics and random forest reduced 500 to 650 V-J features to around 14, which were used in a naive Bayes classifier (R e1071). TCRdb ran its own pipeline on the public reads, namely fastp trimming at Q25 and MiXCR clone calling, and kept in-frame beta chains. Here each entry gathers all rows of one CDR3 protein and keeps the most common genes and DNA. These V and J calls originate from TCRdb's pipeline instead of the authors' own analysis. Counted in this sample were more than 500,000 distinct CDR3 sequences; roughly 16% of them appeared once. Jointly, the top ten make up about 31% of the sample.

The CDR3 goes from the cysteine to the phenylalanine over 12 residues. This entry keeps only the CDR3 DNA: 36 bases, framed from base 1. CDR1 and CDR2, per the germline V gene (reference sequence), are LGHDT and YNNKEL. Trimming costs V 3 bases and J 9 bases, and their ends lie 11 bases apart. Moderately to severely active disease, a Clinical Activity Score of at least 3, a NOSPECS grade of at least 4, and a duration under 3 months were present in ophthalmopathy patients. Patients with uncontrolled infections, other autoimmune diseases, pregnancy or lactation were excluded. Diagnoses were established on the basis of clinical symptoms, serum thyroxine and TRAb, thyroid ultrasound, and orbital computed tomography. PBMCs were isolated from around 10 ml of fresh peripheral blood by Ficoll-Paque density gradient centrifugation. Total RNA was extracted with Trizol reagent, and quality was checked on an Agilent 2100 Bioanalyzer.

The sequence came from a woman aged 25 to 45 with Graves' ophthalmopathy. Recombination joined TRBV3-1 with TRBJ2-5; the D gene cannot be named for sure. Specimen: blood. The bases are TGTGCCAGCAGCCATTCAGGCAGCTCCCAGTACTTC. This gives the protein CASSHSGSSQYF.